This TCR beta chain stems from a study of molecular identifiers for immune sequencing clone quantification (dated by TCRdb to the late 2010s). Notes on the research overall: For a replicate experiment, RNA from roughly 18,000 or 92,000 naive CD8 T cells was divided into five aliquots, and four of the five aliquots were sequenced. This methods study used CD8 T cells to benchmark TCR RNA copy counting and molecular-identifier clustering-based TCR repertoire sequencing (MIDCIRS). The full study reports these points: Even against a background of about 960,000 naive CD8 T cells, spiked-in Jurkat TCR RNA amounting to a single cell's worth was reported to be detectable. In CMV-specific effector cells, clones with more than 20 RNA copies accounted for over 99% of molecules, whereas in naive cells such clones accounted for under 1%. Identical TCR molecules sharing a barcode could cause highly expanded clone sizes to be underestimated. When barcode sub-clustering was left out, chimeric consensus sequences inflated TCR diversity, with chimeras reaching as high as 47%. Spiked-in Jurkat TCR RNA (approximately 10 copies' worth), which is not part of the donor repertoire, was contained in the naive libraries. Modeling gave around 3 recovered TCR RNA copies per cell versus about ten by digital PCR, implying approximately 32% capture efficiency.

A note on this clonotype: Its specific antigen is unknown. This clone may be a read error of a much larger clone one base away.

Receptor amplification or capture employed PCR. The reads were generated on a NextSeq 500. Bulk TCR libraries were made following a previously described method, with the TCR primers given in Table S5. Total RNA was purified with the Qiagen AllPrep DNA/RNA kit. Before any analysis, reads coming from multiple sequencing runs of the same library were combined into one pool. In the paper's pipeline: Reads were retained only if their TCR constant sequence matched exactly, and those retained reads were trimmed to 150 nt and grouped according to their 12-nt molecular barcodes. Reads inside each barcode group were sub-clustered using a 15% Levenshtein threshold, and a quality-weighted consensus sequence was constructed for each RNA molecule. Non-functional sequences were filtered out, along with any lower-count sequence sitting one edit away from another sequence. Based on a fit of two negative binomial distributions, barcode sub-clusters having less than 20% of the maximum read count were discarded. TCRdb trimmed public reads at Q25 via fastp, called clones via MiXCR and kept in-frame beta chains. Rows merge per CDR3 protein into single entries with the most common DNA and genes. These V and J calls derive from TCRdb rather than the authors' analysis. The sample table contains hundreds of thousands of distinct CDR3 sequences; only one count was recorded for 25% of them. The ten largest account for 0.7% to 0.95% of the sample.

Reading from cysteine to phenylalanine, the CDR3 counts 17 amino acids. Just CDR3 DNA is preserved here, 51 bases in frame from base 1. Based on the germline V gene, the CDR1 and CDR2 sequences are SNHLY and FYNNEI. Libraries of naive CD8 T cells were built from anywhere between about 20,000 and 1,000,000 sorted cells, with 10%, 30% or 50% of the purified RNA used. On a BD FACSAria II, naive CD8 T cells were FACS-sorted as CD8+CD4-CCR7+CD45RA+ and collected into RLT Plus buffer. Nine to eleven TCR copies' worth of Jurkat RNA were spiked into roughly 20,000-1,000,000 naive CD8 T cell samples to test detection sensitivity. Enrichment of CD8 T cells was done with RosetteSep CD8+ T Cell Enrichment Cocktail plus Ficoll-Paque, and ACK red cell lysis came afterward.

The source of this sequence is a human donor in good health. Some libraries in this study had Jurkat cell RNA spiked in. The sequencing sample was made of naive CD8+ T cells from blood, with Jurkat cell RNA spiked in. This sample's cell subset or site label indicates: FACS-sorted CD8+CD4-CCR7+CD45RA+ naive T cells. The V and J segments used are TRBV2 and TRBJ1-1, and the D gene may be TRBD1, 6 bases matching. CDR3 sequence: CDSSDSGASLLNTEAFF. The sequenced DNA: TGTGACAGCAGTGATTCGGGGGCAAGTCTGCTGAACACTGAAGCTTTCTTT. Beyond the CDR3, the reference TRBV2 and TRBJ1-1 genes provide the residues; the full variable domain reads: EPEVTQTPSHQVTQMGQEVILRCVPISNHLYFYWYRQILGQKVEFLVSFYNNEISEKSEIFDDQFSVERPDGSNFTLKIRSTKLEDSAMYFCDSSDSGASLLNTEAFFGQGTRLTVV.